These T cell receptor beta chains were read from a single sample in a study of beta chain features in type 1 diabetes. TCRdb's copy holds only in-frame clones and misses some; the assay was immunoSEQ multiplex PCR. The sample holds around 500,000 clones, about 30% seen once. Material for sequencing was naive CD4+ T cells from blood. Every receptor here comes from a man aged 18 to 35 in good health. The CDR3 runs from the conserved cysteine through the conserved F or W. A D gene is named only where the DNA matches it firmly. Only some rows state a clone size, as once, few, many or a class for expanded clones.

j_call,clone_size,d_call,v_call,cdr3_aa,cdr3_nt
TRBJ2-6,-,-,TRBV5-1,CASGDSGANVLTF,TGCGCCAGCGGAGACTCTGGGGCCAACGTCCTGACTTTC
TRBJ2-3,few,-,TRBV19,CASSIGGPSTDTQYF,TGTGCCAGTAGTATAGGTGGACCAAGCACAGATACGCAGTATTTT
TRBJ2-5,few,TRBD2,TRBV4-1,CASSQDFRGLAGVSETQYF,TGCGCCAGCAGCCAAGATTTCCGCGGCCTAGCGGGAGTTTCAGAGACCCAGTACTTC
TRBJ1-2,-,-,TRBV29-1,CSVDRTLIGGYTF,TGCAGCGTTGACCGGACTCTTATCGGGGGCTACACCTTC
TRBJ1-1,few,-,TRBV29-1,CSVESRTGSEAFF,TGCAGCGTTGAATCCCGGACGGGATCGGAAGCTTTCTTT
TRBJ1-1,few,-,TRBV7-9,CASSLAAGAQGEAFF,TGTGCCAGCAGCTTAGCAGCAGGGGCGCAGGGTGAAGCTTTCTTT
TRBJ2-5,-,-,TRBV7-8,CASSLLGGLETQYF,TGTGCCAGCAGCTTACTGGGGGGATTAGAGACCCAGTACTTC
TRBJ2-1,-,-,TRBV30,CAWSLTAATPQFF,TGTGCCTGGAGTTTAACAGCGGCGACGCCGCAGTTCTTC
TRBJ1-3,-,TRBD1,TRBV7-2,CASSLSIGDRTYF,TGTGCCAGCAGCTTATCGATTGGGGACAGGACATATTTT
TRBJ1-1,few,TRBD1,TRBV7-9,CASSLRQGDTEAFF,TGTGCCAGCAGCTTAAGACAGGGCGACACTGAAGCTTTCTTT
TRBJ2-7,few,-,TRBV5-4,CASSYRVANEQYF,TGTGCCAGCAGCTACAGGGTAGCGAACGAGCAGTACTTC
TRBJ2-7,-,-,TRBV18,CASSTESYEQYF,TGTGCCAGCTCCACGGAGTCCTACGAGCAGTACTTC
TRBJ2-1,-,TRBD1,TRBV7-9,CASSSPGQPYNEQFF,TGTGCCAGCAGCAGCCCGGGACAGCCGTACAATGAGCAGTTCTTC
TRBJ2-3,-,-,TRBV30,CAGSGTTDTQYF,TGTGCCGGTAGCGGTACCACAGATACGCAGTATTTT
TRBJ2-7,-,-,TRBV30,CAWRRRADGHEQYF,TGTGCCTGGAGGCGTCGGGCAGATGGCCACGAGCAGTACTTC
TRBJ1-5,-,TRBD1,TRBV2,CASDRERNQPQHF,TGTGCCAGCGACAGGGAACGCAATCAGCCCCAGCATTTT
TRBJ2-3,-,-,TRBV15,CATSRGSGSPDTQYF,TGTGCCACCAGCAGAGGAAGCGGCAGCCCAGATACGCAGTATTTT
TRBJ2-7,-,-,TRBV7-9,CASSLVAGSSYEQYF,TGTGCCAGCAGCTTAGTGGCGGGGAGCTCCTACGAGCAGTACTTC
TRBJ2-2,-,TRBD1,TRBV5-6,CASSLPRTGNTGELFF,TGTGCCAGCAGCTTACCTAGGACAGGAAACACCGGGGAGCTGTTTTTT
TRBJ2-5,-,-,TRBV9,CASSVGGLLGTQYF,TGTGCCAGCAGCGTTGGGGGGCTCTTGGGGACCCAGTACTTC
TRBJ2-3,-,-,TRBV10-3,CAISASTTPDTQYF,TGTGCCATCAGTGCTTCAACCACTCCAGATACGCAGTATTTT
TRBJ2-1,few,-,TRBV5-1,CASSYLQNEQFF,TGCGCCAGCAGCTACCTCCAGAATGAGCAGTTCTTC
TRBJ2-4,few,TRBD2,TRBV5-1,CASSREGGLPENIQYF,TGCGCCAGCAGCCGGGAGGGCGGGCTTCCAGAAAACATTCAGTACTTC
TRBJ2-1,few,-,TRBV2,CASSVATANNEQFF,TGTGCCAGCAGTGTGGCGACAGCTAACAATGAGCAGTTCTTC
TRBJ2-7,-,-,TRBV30,CAWRPASGQEQYF,TGTGCCTGGAGGCCAGCCTCGGGCCAAGAGCAGTACTTC
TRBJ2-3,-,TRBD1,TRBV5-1,CASSGQGTDTQYF,TGCGCCAGCTCTGGACAGGGAACAGATACGCAGTATTTT
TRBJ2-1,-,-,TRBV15,CATSRPGSYNEQFF,TGTGCCACCAGCAGACCCGGGAGCTACAATGAGCAGTTCTTC
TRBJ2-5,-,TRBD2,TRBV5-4,CASSLGLAGGRETQYF,TGTGCCAGCAGCTTGGGACTAGCGGGAGGCAGGGAGACCCAGTACTTC